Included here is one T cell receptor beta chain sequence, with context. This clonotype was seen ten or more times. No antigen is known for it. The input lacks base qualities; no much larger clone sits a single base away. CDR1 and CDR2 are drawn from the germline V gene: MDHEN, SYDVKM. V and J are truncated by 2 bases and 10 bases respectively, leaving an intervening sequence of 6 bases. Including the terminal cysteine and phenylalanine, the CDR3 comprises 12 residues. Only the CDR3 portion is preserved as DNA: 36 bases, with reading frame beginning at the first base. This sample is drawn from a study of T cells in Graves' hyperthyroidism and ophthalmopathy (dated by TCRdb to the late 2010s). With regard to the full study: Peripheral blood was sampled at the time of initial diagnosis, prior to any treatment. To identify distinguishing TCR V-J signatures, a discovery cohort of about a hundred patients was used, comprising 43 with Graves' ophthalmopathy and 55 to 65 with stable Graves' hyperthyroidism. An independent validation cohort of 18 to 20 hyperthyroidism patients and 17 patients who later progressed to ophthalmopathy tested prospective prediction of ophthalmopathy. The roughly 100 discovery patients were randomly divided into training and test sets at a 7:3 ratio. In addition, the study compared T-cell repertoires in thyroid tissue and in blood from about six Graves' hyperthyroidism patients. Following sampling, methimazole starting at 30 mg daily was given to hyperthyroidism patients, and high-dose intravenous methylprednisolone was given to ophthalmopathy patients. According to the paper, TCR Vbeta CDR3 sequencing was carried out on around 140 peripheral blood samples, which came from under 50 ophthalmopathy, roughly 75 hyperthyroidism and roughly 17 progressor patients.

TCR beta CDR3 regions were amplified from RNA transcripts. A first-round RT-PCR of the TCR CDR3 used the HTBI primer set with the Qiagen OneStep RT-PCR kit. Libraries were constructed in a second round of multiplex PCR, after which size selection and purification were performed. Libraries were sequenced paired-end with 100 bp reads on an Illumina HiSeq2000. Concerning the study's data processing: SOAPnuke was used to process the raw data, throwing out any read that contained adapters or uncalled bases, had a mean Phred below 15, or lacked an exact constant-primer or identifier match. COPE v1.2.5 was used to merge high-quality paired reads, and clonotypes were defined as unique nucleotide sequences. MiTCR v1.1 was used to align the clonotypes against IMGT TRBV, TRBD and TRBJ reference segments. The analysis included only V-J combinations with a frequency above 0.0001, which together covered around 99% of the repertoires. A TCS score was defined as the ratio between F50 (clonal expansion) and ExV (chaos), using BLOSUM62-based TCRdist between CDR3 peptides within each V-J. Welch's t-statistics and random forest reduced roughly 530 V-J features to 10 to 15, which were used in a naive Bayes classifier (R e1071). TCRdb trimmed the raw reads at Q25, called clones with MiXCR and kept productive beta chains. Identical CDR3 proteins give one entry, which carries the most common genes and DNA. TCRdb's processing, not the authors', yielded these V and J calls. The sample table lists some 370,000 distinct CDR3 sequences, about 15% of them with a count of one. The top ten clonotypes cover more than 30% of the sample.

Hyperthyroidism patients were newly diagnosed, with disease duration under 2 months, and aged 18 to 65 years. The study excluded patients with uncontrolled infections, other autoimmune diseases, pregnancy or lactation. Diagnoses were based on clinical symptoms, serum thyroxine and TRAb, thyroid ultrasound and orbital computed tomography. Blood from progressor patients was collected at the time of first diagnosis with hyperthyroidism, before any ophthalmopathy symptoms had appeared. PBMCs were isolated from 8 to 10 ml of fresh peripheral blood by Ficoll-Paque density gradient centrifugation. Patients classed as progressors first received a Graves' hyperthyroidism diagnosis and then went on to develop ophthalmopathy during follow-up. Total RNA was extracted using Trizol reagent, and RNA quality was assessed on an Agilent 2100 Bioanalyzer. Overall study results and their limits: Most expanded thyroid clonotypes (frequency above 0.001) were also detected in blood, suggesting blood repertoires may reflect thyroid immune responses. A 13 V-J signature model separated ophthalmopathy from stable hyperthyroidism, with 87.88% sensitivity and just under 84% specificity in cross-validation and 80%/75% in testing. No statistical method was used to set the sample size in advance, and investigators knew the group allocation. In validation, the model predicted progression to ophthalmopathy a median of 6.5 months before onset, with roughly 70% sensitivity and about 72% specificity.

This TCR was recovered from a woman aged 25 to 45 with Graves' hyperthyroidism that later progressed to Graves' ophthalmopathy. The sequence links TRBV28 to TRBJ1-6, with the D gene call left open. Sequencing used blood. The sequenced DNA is TGTGCCAGCAGTTTACCGAAGTCACCCCTCCACTTT. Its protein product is CASSLPKSPLHF.